This T cell receptor beta chain was profiled in a study of human T cells and chemical hapten exposure. Study at large: Patients having alopecia areata, totalis or universalis were mostly female.

This sample's time point: patch test 1, 2 weeks after DPC sensitization. Documented treatment: therapeutic diphenylcyclopropenone sensitization with weekly scalp DPC. With 4 bases removed from V and 4 bases from J, the gap between germline ends came to 13 bases. This CDR3 is built from 14 residues. Germline values: CDR1 SGHTA, CDR2 FQGNSA. This clonotype was seen more than once but under ten times. A single record per CDR3 protein comes from TCRdb applying MiXCR to the RACE reads. This sample has some 350,000 distinct CDR3 sequences; around 7% occur once, and the top ten carry around 8.4%. This clonotype originated in a woman under 30 with alopecia areata. Some clones in this sample may be carry-over from other donors' samples. The rearrangement links TRBV7-2 to TRBJ1-2; tentatively, D is TRBD1 (5 bases). The sequenced sample was whole blood, obtained in connection with sensitization to the hapten diphenylcyclopropenone (DPC). CDR3 coding DNA: TGTGCCAGCAGCTCAAACGGGGGATCCTATGGCTACACCTTC. Protein sequence: CASSSNGGSYGYTF.